Below, 10 T cell receptor beta chains from the same sample are listed, as sequenced in a study of Ad26.COV2.S vaccination and SARS-CoV-2 variants. Documented treatment: some 20 received Ad26.COV2.S at low or high dose, single or two shots; 5 received placebo; per-sample allocation not given. Sampling took place 63 days after the first vaccine or placebo injection. Sequencing was performed with immunoSEQ multiplex PCR; in TCRdb, only in-frame clones are kept and a portion is missing. This table holds over 400,000 clones, roughly 88% found once. The sequenced sample was peripheral blood, obtained in a trial of Ad26.COV2.S vaccine versus placebo. The source of these receptors is a person aged 18-65 years who received the Ad26.COV2.S COVID-19 vaccine or a placebo.

J is TRBJ1-1 and V is TRBV5-4, with 7 nucleotides matching TRBD1. After removal of 4 bases from V and 3 bases from J, the junction contained 9 bases not matched to a gene. Germline V gene lookup returns CDR1 SGHNT and CDR2 YYREEE (reference sequence). The CDR3 is made up of 15 amino acids. The CDR3 region is CASSPRTGADTEAFF. For the CDR3, the DNA is TGTGCCAGCAGCCCGAGGACAGGCGCGGACACTGAAGCTTTCTTT.

V and J are TRBV5-4 and TRBJ1-1; possible D gene TRBD1, 5 bases. The V gene's germline CDR1 is SGHNT and CDR2 YYREEE (reference sequence). The CDR3 consists of 15 residues. V was clipped by 1 base and J by 0 bases, with 10 bases between them. The CDR3 spells CASSLFPGMNTEAFF. Written as DNA, the CDR3 is TGTGCCAGCAGCTTGTTTCCAGGGATGAACACTGAAGCTTTCTTT.

V usage is TRBV9 and J usage is TRBJ1-1; TRBD1 is a possible D gene (6 bases). The CDR3 consists of 15 residues. V was shortened by 3 bases and J by 1 base, with 13 bases between the two germline ends. CDR1 and CDR2 (germline): SGDLS, YYNGEE. The CDR3 DNA reads TGTGCCAGCAGCGCGGGACACCTGGGGAACACTGAAGCTTTCTTT. Translation gives CASSAGHLGNTEAFF.

This clone showed up just a few times. The rearrangement links TRBV7-2 to TRBJ1-2; D is possibly TRBD1 (6 bases). The germline V gene encodes CDR1 SGHTA and CDR2 FQGNSA. V lost 1 base and J lost 6, with 18 bases in between. The CDR3 loop spans 16 amino acids. CDR3 sequence reads: CASSLVGRGAEDGYTF. CDR3 sequence (DNA): TGTGCCAGCAGCTTAGTAGGACGGGGGGCCGAGGATGGCTACACCTTC.

The CDR3, as DNA: TGTGCCAGCAGGTCAGGGACATCGAACACTGAAGCTTTCTTT. Translating gives CASRSGTSNTEAFF. The chain has TRBV7-9 and TRBJ1-1, with a possible D match to TRBD1 (6 bases). The CDR3 length is 14 residues. Deletions cut 6 bases from V and 1 base from J, with 12 bases between. From germline, CDR1 is SEHNR and CDR2 FQNEAQ (reference sequence).

This chain uses TRBV5-1 with TRBJ2-3; 8 bases agree with TRBD1. Germline trimming cut 0 bases from V and 4 bases from J; bases unmatched to any gene: 7. The germline gives CDR1 SGHRS, CDR2 YFSETQ. CDR3 length equals 16 residues. The CDR3: CASSLEPNRGADTQYF. The CDR3 DNA reads as TGCGCCAGCAGCTTGGAACCCAACAGGGGGGCAGATACGCAGTATTTT.

The rearrangement uses TRBV7-9 and TRBJ1-2; no definite D call. The length of the CDR3 is 14 residues. Germline lookup yields CDR1 SEHNR and CDR2 FQNEAQ (reference sequence). Trimming pared 5 bases from V and 0 bases from J, leaving 10 bases between. The CDR3 region is CASSQDGPNYGYTF. The CDR3 bases are TGTGCCAGCAGCCAGGACGGGCCTAACTATGGCTACACCTTC.

V usage is TRBV18 and J usage is TRBJ1-4, with a weak D call TRBD1 (5 bases). The V gene's germline CDR1 is KGHSH and CDR2 LQKENI. The CDR3 length is 19 residues. V was clipped by 6 bases and J by 8 bases, with 31 bases between them. This CDR3 is CASSLMAVGRIRVYEKLFF. As DNA, the CDR3 is TGTGCCAGCTCTCTCATGGCAGTGGGCCGAATCAGGGTATACGAAAAACTGTTTTTT.

DNA of the CDR3: TGTGCCAGCAGTTTCCTCGGGACTAGCGGGGGGGGGCGAAATGAGCAGTTCTTC. Its translation is CASSFLGTSGGGRNEQFF. The chain combines TRBV27 with TRBJ2-1, with 16 bases lining up with TRBD2. Germline V gene sequence: CDR1 MNHEY, CDR2 SMNVEV (reference sequence). There are 18 residues in the CDR3. The junction had 9 bases not matched to a gene; V was cut back by 3 bases and J by 7 bases.

This chain connects TRBV29-1 to TRBJ2-1; 7 bases map to TRBD2. This CDR3 contains 16 residues. Germline-derived CDR1 and CDR2 are SQVTM and ANQGSEA. With V trimmed by 7 bases and J by 0 bases, 12 bases remained unmatched. The chain's CDR3 is CSAAGYQRDSYNEQFF. CDR3 coding DNA: TGCAGCGCCGCAGGGTATCAGCGGGACTCCTACAATGAGCAGTTCTTC.